This section outlines one T cell receptor beta chain sequence together with its context. Its target is unknown. Unmatched junction bases numbered 9, after V lost 0 bases and J lost 4 bases. CDR1 and CDR2 (germline): LNHNV, YYDKDF (reference sequence). The CDR3 contains 19 residues. The data stem from a study of shared clonotypes between healthy human individuals. The study, taken as a whole, reports: Investigators collected only blood, and repertoires in tissues likely differ.

TCRdb keeps only in-frame clones here, not all; method: immunoSEQ multiplex PCR. The sample carries some 1.5 million clones, roughly 95% recorded once. Sequenced material: naive CD4+ T cells sorted from blood. Subset given: CD45RA+ positively selected. The chain joins TRBV15 to TRBJ2-5, with TRBD2 matching 15 bases. The clonotype originates from a man under 40 in good health. CDR3 nucleotides: TGTGCCACCAGCAGAGATCTGGGGACTAGCGGGAGGTTTGGAGAGACCCAGTACTTC. It is translated as CATSRDLGTSGRFGETQYF.